This T cell receptor (beta chain) was recovered during a study of blood T cells in healthy people across ages. This clonotype turned up a few times. The antigen is not known. Every sample gave at least 5.5 micrograms of total RNA when it was extracted. Using a J-beta primer mix together with a sample-barcoded 5' primer, a second PCR was run for about 6 to 12 cycles. One entry per CDR3 protein, called by TCRdb with MiXCR from the 5' RACE reads. This sample has roughly 1.5 million distinct CDR3 sequences; approximately 42% occur once, and the top ten carry about 4%. Germline trimming cut 3 bases from V and 4 bases from J; bases unmatched to any gene: 6. Germline V lookup: CDR1 MNHEY, CDR2 SVGAGI. This CDR3 region has 15 residues. General observations from the study: A strong correlation was seen between TCR beta diversity and naive T cell percentage. Donor CMV status was unknown, possibly confounding expanded clonotype changes. Total diversity from one million sequenced T cells was likely underestimated.

The source is a woman younger than 35 in good health. The rearrangement uses TRBV6-5 and TRBJ1-1; 9 nucleotides agree with TRBD1. The sequenced sample consisted of blood. The CDR3 reads CASSYGTGLGTEAFF. The CDR3 DNA follows: TGTGCCAGCAGTTATGGGACAGGGCTGGGCACTGAAGCTTTCTTT.